The 3 T cell receptor beta chains reported below all come from one sample, sequenced in a study of cytomegalovirus exposure and HLA in healthy donors. PCR primers comprised 60 Vbeta and 13 Jbeta primers. The table came from immunoSEQ multiplex PCR; TCRdb's copy has only in-frame clones and leaves some out. The sample's table shows some 52,000 clones. The sequenced material came from PBMCs. These receptors were collected from a woman aged 55-69 years in good health and CMV-seropositive.

The chain carries TRBV5-1 and TRBJ1-2, with 8 bases aligning to TRBD1. This CDR3 is built from 13 residues. With 4 bases clipped from V and 4 bases from J, the junction kept 3 bases outside the gene matches. The germline CDR1 and CDR2 sequences are SGHRS and YFSETQ. CDR3 amino acids: CASSLDRGYGYTF. The CDR3 coding sequence is TGCGCCAGCAGCCTCGACAGGGGCTATGGCTACACCTTC. The variable domain in full, completed from reference TRBV5-1 and TRBJ1-2, reads KAGVTQTPRYLIKTRGQQVTLSCSPISGHRSVSWYQQTPGQGLQFLFEYFSETQRNKGNFPGRFSGRQFSNSRSEMNVSTLELGDSALYLCASSLDRGYGYTFGSGTRLTVV.

The CDR3 nucleotides read TGTGCCAGCAGCCCCAGCCCATCCGGGACAGGGGGAGAGACCCAGTACTTC. It is translated as CASSPSPSGTGGETQYF. J is TRBJ2-5 and V is TRBV13; 11 bases fit TRBD1. Trimming cost V 5 bases and J 4 bases; bases outside gene matches: 12. The germline CDR1 and CDR2 sequences are PRHDT and FYEKMQ (reference sequence). This CDR3 spans 17 amino acids.

The gene calls are TRBV28 and TRBJ2-7; D might be TRBD1 (5 bases). Trimming shortened V by 5 bases and J by 4 bases, and 15 bases separated the two germline ends. Germline V gene sequence: CDR1 MDHEN, CDR2 SYDVKM. The CDR3 contains 14 residues. The CDR3 spells CASSPGPRPYEQYF. CDR3 coding DNA: TGTGCCAGCAGTCCAGGGCCGAGACCTTACGAGCAGTACTTC. The whole variable domain, remainder taken from reference TRBV28 and TRBJ2-7, is DVKVTQSSRYLVKRTGEKVFLECVQDMDHENMFWYRQDPGLGLRLIYFSYDVKMKEKGDIPEGYSVSREKKERFSLILESASTNQTSMYLCASSPGPRPYEQYFGPGTRLTVT.